The 17 T cell receptor beta chains listed next were all sequenced from one sample in a study of CD8+CD57+ T cells in acquired aplastic anemia. It was patients with CD8+CD57+ cell expansion by flow cytometry who were chosen for sequencing. Using genomic DNA as the template, TCR beta VDJ and CDR3 profiling was carried out. TCRdb called the reads again in MiXCR, with one record for every CDR3 protein. This sample carries 180,000 or so distinct CDR3 sequences, roughly 50% of them seen once, and the ten largest clones take about 1.8%. Sequencing was done on a sample of sorted CD4+, CD8+, or CD8+CD57+ T cells (not recorded which) from PBMCs. The origin of the receptors is a human donor with aplastic anemia.

The CDR3 here is CASTLDGSEAFF. CDR3 bases: TGTGCCAGCACCCTGGATGGCTCTGAAGCTTTCTTT. V and J are TRBV5-6 and TRBJ1-1; D ambiguous. CDR3 length: 12 residues. V lost 6 bases and J 6 bases, leaving 12 bases between the germline ends. Germline lookup yields CDR1 SGHDT and CDR2 YYEEEE.

The chain uses TRBV2 and TRBJ2-2; 12 nucleotides line up with TRBD2. The germline gives CDR1 SNHLY, CDR2 FYNNEI. This CDR3 has 15 residues. Losses at the gene ends were 5 bases for V and 6 bases for J; bases not matched to a gene: 4. For the CDR3, the DNA is TGTGCCAGCAGTCTAGCGGGGGGGCGACCCGGGGAGCTGTTTTTT. Translated, it gives CASSLAGGRPGELFF.

This clonotype came up many times. The chain joins TRBV5-1 to TRBJ2-5; no clear D. The CDR3 is made up of 15 amino acids. Trimming left V 4 bases short and J 1 base short, with 14 bases between. Germline V CDR1 and CDR2: SGHRS, YFSETQ. CDR3 coding DNA: TGCGCCAGCAGCGTCAACGCAGGCCTCCAAGAGACCCAGTACTTC. Residues: CASSVNAGLQETQYF. The full variable domain, rest sourced from reference TRBV5-1 and TRBJ2-5, is KAGVTQTPRYLIKTRGQQVTLSCSPISGHRSVSWYQQTPGQGLQFLFEYFSETQRNKGNFPGRFSGRQFSNSRSEMNVSTLELGDSALYLCASSVNAGLQETQYFGPGTRLLVL.

V and J are TRBV9 and TRBJ1-1; D is uncertain. Germline lookup yields CDR1 SGDLS and CDR2 YYNGEE. The CDR3 has 12 amino acids. Trimming removed 4 bases at V and 0 bases at J, with 4 bases between. CDR3 amino acids: CASSPMNTEAFF. CDR3 DNA: TGTGCCAGCAGCCCGATGAACACTGAAGCTTTCTTT.

This clonotype was detected a few times. This chain uses TRBV15 with TRBJ2-5; D is unclear. V was cut by 0 bases and J by 6 bases, with 5 bases left in between. Germline CDR1 reads LNHNV; CDR2 reads YYDKDF (reference sequence). CDR3 length: 12 residues. The CDR3 nucleotides are TGTGCCACCAGCAGAGATCCGCAGACCCAGTACTTC. It yields the protein CATSRDPQTQYF.

The chain is built from TRBV2 and TRBJ2-7, with D possibly TRBD2 on 7 matching bases. The V gene lost 2 bases and the J gene lost 0 bases, with 20 bases spanning the gap. The CDR3 runs 18 residues. The germline V gene has CDR1 SNHLY and CDR2 FYNNEI. CDR3 in amino acids: CASSERIGGGMSSYEQYF. The CDR3 bases are TGTGCCAGCAGTGAAAGGATAGGGGGGGGAATGAGCTCCTACGAGCAGTACTTC.

The chain couples TRBV5-4 to TRBJ1-3; 8 bases are a match to TRBD1. The germline CDR1 and CDR2 sequences are SGHNT and YYREEE (reference sequence). J was trimmed by 2 bases and V by 0 bases; bases with no gene match: 7. The CDR3 sequence is 17 residues long. CDR3 region: CASSLGSGQVAGNTIYF. CDR3 in DNA: TGTGCCAGCAGCTTGGGATCGGGACAGGTGGCTGGAAACACCATATATTTT.

Many counts were recorded for this clonotype. This chain connects TRBV7-9 to TRBJ2-7, with 12 positions matching TRBD2. Trimming removed 5 bases from V and 3 bases from J; junction bases left unmatched: 8. CDR3 size: 16 residues. Germline V gives CDR1 SEHNR, CDR2 FQNEAQ (reference sequence). The CDR3 DNA sequence: TGTGCCAGCAGCCCCACGGGACTAGCGGGTGGCTACGAGCAGTACTTC. It specifies CASSPTGLAGGYEQYF.

The J gene is TRBJ1-5, the V gene TRBV24-1; 11 nucleotides agree with TRBD1. CDR3 length equals 15 residues. The germline V gene encodes CDR1 KGHDR and CDR2 SFDVKD. The V segment lost 7 bases and the J segment 7 bases; nucleotides outside the gene matches: 8. The CDR3 is CATSPGTGGNQPQHF. The DNA of the CDR3 is TGTGCCACCAGCCCCGGGACAGGGGGTAACCAGCCCCAGCATTTT.

The chain has TRBV2 and TRBJ2-7; the match to TRBD1 covers 12 bases. There are 15 residues in the CDR3. Germline CDR1 is SNHLY and CDR2 is FYNNEI. After removal of 5 bases from V and 5 bases from J, the junction contained 7 bases not matched to a gene. This CDR3 is CASSTPGQGAHEQYF. CDR3 DNA sequence: TGTGCCAGCAGTACGCCGGGACAGGGGGCACACGAGCAGTACTTC.

A note on this clonotype: This may come from a read error, since a much larger clone is one base off. The chain couples TRBV9 to TRBJ1-4; 8 bases fit TRBD1. There are 15 residues in the CDR3. Germline V CDR1 and CDR2: SGDLS, YYNGEE. The CDR3: CASSIRQGPNEELFF. Here the CDR3 DNA reads TGTGCCAGCAGCATTCGACAGGGGCCAAATGAAGAACTGTTTTTT.

This rearrangement joins TRBV10-3 to TRBJ1-1, with 10 bases fitting TRBD1. The CDR3 is 14 residues long. CDR1 ENHRY and CDR2 SYGVKD come from the germline V gene. V lost 10 bases, J lost 0 bases, and 5 bases stayed unmatched. The CDR3 region has the DNA TGTGCCACCGAGGGACAGGGGTTGAACACTGAAGCTTTCTTT. Translated: CATEGQGLNTEAFF.

The rearrangement links TRBV28 to TRBJ1-2; possible D gene TRBD1, 5 bases. The CDR3 sequence is 14 residues long. CDR1 MDHEN and CDR2 SYDVKM come from the germline V gene. The germline V and J ends were trimmed by 4 bases and 4 bases, with 13 bases remaining between them. The DNA of the CDR3 is TGTGCCAGCAGTTCCCTAGGGGTCGGCTATGGCTACACCTTC. Translating it yields CASSSLGVGYGYTF.

This clonotype was observed a single time. This chain joins TRBV19 and TRBJ1-3, with TRBD1 as a possible D gene (5 bases). The CDR3 covers 15 residues. Trimming stripped 3 bases from V and 0 bases from J, with 9 bases between. In germline, CDR1 is LNHDA, CDR2 SQIVND (reference sequence). Here the CDR3 DNA reads TGTGCCAGTAGTATGGGCGGGGGCTCTGGAAACACCATATATTTT. It encodes CASSMGGGSGNTIYF.

The chain recombines TRBV15 with TRBJ2-7, with D unresolved. V lost 3 bases, J lost 3 bases, and 9 bases lay in between. The germline CDR1 and CDR2 sequences are LNHNV and YYDKDF (reference sequence). The CDR3 consists of 13 residues. CDR3 region: CATSSQPGYEQYF. CDR3 nucleotides: TGTGCCACCAGCAGTCAGCCGGGCTACGAGCAGTACTTC.

This clonotype occurred once. An end of the junction differs from the germline gene, which may be a read error. V and J are TRBV7-8 and TRBJ1-2; D is unclear. CDR1 is SGHVS and CDR2 is FQNEAQ in the germline V gene. The CDR3 is 13 amino acids. This CDR3 reads CASSVDTNYSYTF. DNA of the CDR3: TGTGCCAGCAGCGTAGACACTAACTATAGCTACACCTTC. The complete variable domain, with remaining parts taken from reference TRBV7-8 and TRBJ1-2, reads GAGVSQSPRYKVAKRGQDVALRCDPISGHVSLFWYQQALGQGPEFLTYFQNEAQLDKSGLPSDRFFAERPEGSVSTLKIQRTQQEDSAVYLCASSVDTNYSYTFGSGTRLTVV.

This clonotype occurred many times. The rearrangement joins TRBV6-1 to TRBJ1-5; D unclear. Trimming cost V 8 bases and J 1 base, with 12 bases left between them. The CDR3 runs to 14 residues. Germline assignment: CDR1 MNHNS and CDR2 SASEGT. DNA of the CDR3: TGTGCCAGCCGAGGTAGCGGGAGCAATCAGCCCCAGCATTTT. Encoded protein: CASRGSGSNQPQHF.